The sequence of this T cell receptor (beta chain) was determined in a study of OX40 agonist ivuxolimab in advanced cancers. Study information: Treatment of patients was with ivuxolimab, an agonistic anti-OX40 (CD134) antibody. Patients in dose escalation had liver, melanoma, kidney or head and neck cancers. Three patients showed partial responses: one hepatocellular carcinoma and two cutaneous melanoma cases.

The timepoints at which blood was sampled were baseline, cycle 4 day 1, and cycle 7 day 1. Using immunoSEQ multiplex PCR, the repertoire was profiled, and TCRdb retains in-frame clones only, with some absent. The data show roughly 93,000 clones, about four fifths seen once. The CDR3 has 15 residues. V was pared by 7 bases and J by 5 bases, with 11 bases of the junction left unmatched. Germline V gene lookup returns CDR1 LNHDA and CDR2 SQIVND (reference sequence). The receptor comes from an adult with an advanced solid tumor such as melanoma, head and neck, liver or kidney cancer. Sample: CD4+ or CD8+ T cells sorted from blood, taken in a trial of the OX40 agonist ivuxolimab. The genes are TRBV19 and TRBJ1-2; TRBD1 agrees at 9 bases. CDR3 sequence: CASNKQGAQGYGYTF. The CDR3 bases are TGTGCCAGTAATAAACAGGGGGCTCAAGGATATGGCTACACCTTC.